This T cell receptor (beta chain) was identified during a study of T cell responses to AZD1222 COVID-19 vaccine. For this clone: As yet, its antigen is unknown.

Using immunoSEQ multiplex PCR, the repertoire was profiled, and TCRdb retains in-frame clones only, with some absent. Of approximately 140,000 clones in the sample, 80% to 85% were seen once. Overall study findings and caveats: Nearly half of the spike-specific TCRs reportedly recognize variant regions that carry no mutations. The breadth and depth of Spike-specific TCRs increased once two AZD1222 doses had been given. Vaccine-associated CD4 TCRs spanned spike, dominant at 160-218 and 743-854.

Sample: peripheral blood, taken on day 0 of MenACWY control vaccination. The origin of this receptor is an adult in good health.

In DNA form, the CDR3 reads TGTGCCAGCAGCGTAGAGCGGGGGGCCCAAGAGACCCAGTACTTC. Its protein is CASSVERGAQETQYF. The chain links TRBV9 to TRBJ2-5, with 9 bases fitting TRBD2. There are 15 residues in the CDR3. J was trimmed by 1 base and V by 0 bases; bases with no gene match: 1. Germline lookup yields CDR1 SGDLS and CDR2 YYNGEE. Drawing the rest from reference TRBV9 and TRBJ2-5, the complete variable domain is DSGVTQTPKHLITATGQRVTLRCSPRSGDLSVYWYQQSLDQGLQFLIQYYNGEERAKGNILERFSAQQFPDLHSELNLSSLELGDSALYFCASSVERGAQETQYFGPGTRLLVL.